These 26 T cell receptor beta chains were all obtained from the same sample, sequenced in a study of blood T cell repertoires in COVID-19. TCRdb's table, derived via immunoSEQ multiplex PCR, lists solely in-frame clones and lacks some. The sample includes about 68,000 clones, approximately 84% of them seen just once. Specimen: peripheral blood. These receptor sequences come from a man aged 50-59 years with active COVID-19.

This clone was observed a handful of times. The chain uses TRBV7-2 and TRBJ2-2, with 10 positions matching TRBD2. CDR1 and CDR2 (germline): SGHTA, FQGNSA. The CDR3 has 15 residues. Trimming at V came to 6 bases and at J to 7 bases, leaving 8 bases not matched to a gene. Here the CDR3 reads CASRPSGRAFGELFF. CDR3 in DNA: TGTGCCAGCAGACCGAGCGGGAGGGCGTTCGGGGAGCTGTTTTTT.

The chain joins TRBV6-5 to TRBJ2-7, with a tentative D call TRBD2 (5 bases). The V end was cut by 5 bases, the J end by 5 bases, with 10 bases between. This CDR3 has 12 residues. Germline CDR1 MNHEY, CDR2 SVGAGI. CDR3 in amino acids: CASSTPRDEQYF. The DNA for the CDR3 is TGTGCCAGCAGTACCCCGCGGGACGAGCAGTACTTC.

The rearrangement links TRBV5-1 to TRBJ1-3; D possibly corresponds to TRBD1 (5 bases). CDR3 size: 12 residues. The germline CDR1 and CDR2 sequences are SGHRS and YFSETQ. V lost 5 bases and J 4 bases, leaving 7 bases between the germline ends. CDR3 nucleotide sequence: TGCGCCAGCAGACAGGACGGAAACACCATATATTTT. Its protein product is CASRQDGNTIYF.

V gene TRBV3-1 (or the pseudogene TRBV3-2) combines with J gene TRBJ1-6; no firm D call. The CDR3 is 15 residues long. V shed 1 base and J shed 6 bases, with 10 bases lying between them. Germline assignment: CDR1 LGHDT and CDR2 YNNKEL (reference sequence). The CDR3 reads CASSQVVYSNSPLHF. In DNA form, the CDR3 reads TGTGCCAGCAGCCAAGTCGTCTATAGTAATTCACCCCTCCACTTT.

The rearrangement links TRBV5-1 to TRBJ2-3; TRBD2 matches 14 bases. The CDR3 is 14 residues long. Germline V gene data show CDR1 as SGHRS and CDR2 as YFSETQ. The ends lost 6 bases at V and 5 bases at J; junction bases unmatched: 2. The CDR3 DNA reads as TGCGCCAGCAAGACTAGCGGGAGGGAAGATACGCAGTATTTT. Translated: CASKTSGREDTQYF.

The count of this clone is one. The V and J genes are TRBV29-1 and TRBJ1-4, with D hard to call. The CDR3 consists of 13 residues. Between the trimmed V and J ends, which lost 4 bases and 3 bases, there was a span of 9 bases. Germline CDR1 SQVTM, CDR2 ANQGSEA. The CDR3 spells CSVAPAANEKLFF. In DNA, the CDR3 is TGCAGCGTTGCCCCGGCGGCTAATGAAAAACTGTTTTTT.

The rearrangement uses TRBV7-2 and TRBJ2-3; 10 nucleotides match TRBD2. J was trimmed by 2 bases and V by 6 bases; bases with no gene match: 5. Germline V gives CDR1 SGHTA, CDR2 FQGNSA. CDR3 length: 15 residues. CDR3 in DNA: TGTGCCAGCAGTTCTCTAGCGGGGGCCACAGATACGCAGTATTTT. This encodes CASSSLAGATDTQYF.

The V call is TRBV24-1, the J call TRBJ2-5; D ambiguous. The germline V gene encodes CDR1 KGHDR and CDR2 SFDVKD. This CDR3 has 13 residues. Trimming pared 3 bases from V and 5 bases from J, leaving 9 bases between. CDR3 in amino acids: CATSDLNGETQYF. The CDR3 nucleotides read TGTGCCACCAGTGATCTAAACGGGGAGACCCAGTACTTC.

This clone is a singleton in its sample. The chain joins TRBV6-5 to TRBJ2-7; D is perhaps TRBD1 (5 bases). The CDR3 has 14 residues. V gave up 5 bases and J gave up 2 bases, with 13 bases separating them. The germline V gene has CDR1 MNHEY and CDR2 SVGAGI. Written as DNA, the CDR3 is TGTGCCAGCAGTCCAAGGGAAGGGGCCTACGAGCAGTACTTC. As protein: CASSPREGAYEQYF.

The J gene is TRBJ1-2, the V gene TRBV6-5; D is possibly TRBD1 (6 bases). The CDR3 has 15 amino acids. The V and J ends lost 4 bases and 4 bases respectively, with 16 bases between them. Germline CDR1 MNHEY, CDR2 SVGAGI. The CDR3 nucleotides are TGTGCCAGCAGTTCAACAGGGCGCACTATCTATGGCTACACCTTC. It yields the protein CASSSTGRTIYGYTF.

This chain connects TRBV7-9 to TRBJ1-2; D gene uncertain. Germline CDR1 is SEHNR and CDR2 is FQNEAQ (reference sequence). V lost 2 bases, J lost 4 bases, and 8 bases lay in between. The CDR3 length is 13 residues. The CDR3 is CASSLQFSYGYTF. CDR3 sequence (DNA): TGTGCCAGCAGCTTACAGTTTTCCTATGGCTACACCTTC.

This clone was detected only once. The CDR3 coding sequence is TGTGCCAGCAGCCCCGGGACTAGCTCAGATACGCAGTATTTT. It is translated as CASSPGTSSDTQYF. V gene TRBV7-9 combines with J gene TRBJ2-3; 9 bases line up with TRBD2. CDR3 size: 14 residues. V lost 5 bases to trimming and J lost 4 bases; unmatched junction nucleotides: 4. Per germline, CDR1 SEHNR and CDR2 FQNEAQ (reference sequence).

This CDR3 is CASSPLGGRVRTGELFF. DNA of the CDR3: TGTGCCAGCAGCCCACTGGGGGGGAGGGTGCGGACCGGGGAGCTGTTTTTT. The V gene is TRBV6-2 or TRBV6-3, the J gene TRBJ2-2, with TRBD2 matching over 7 bases. This CDR3 is built from 17 residues. From germline, CDR1 is MNHEY and CDR2 SVGEGT. The ends lost 6 bases at V and 5 bases at J; junction bases unmatched: 15.

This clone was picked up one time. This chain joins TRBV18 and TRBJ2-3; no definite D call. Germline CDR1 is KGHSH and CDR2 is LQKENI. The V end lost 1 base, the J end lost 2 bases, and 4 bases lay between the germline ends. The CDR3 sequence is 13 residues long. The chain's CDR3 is CASSPLNTDTQYF. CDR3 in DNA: TGTGCCAGCTCACCACTCAACACAGATACGCAGTATTTT.

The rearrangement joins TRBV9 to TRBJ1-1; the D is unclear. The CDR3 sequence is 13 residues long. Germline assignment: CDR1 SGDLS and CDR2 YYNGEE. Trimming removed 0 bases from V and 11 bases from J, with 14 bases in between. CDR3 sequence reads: CASSVGAGQDAFF. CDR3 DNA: TGTGCCAGCAGCGTAGGGGCAGGCCAGGATGCTTTCTTT.

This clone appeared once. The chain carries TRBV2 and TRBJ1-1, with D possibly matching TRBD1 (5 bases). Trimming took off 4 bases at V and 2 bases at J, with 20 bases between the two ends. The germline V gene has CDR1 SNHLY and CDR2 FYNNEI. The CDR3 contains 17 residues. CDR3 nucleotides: TGTGCCAGCAGTGGGGGCAGAAAACGTCTACTTAACACTGAAGCTTTCTTT. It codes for CASSGGRKRLLNTEAFF.

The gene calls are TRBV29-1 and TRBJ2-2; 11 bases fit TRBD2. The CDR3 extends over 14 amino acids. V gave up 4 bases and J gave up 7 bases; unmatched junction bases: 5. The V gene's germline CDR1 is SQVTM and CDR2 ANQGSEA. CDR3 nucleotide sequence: TGCAGCGTTGTGCTAGCGGGGGGCGGCGGGGAGCTGTTTTTT. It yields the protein CSVVLAGGGGELFF.

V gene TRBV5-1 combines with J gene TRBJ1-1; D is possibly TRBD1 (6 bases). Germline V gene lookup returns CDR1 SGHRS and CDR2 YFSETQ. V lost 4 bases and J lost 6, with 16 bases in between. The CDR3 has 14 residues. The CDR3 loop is CASSPAGATPEAFF. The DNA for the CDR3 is TGCGCCAGCAGCCCCGCAGGGGCGACCCCTGAAGCTTTCTTT.

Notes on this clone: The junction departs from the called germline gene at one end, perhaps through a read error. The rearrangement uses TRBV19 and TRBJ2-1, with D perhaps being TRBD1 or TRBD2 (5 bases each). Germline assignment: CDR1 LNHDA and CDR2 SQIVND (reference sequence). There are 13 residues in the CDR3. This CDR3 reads CASSIGDSDEQFF. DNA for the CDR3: TGTGCCAGTAGCATAGGGGATAGCGATGAGCAGTTCTTC.

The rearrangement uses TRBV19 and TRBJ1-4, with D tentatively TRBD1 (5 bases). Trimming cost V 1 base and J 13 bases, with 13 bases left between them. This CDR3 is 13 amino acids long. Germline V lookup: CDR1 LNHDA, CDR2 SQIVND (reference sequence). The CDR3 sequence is CASSIVGSQGLFF. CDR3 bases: TGTGCCAGTAGTATAGTAGGATCGCAGGGACTGTTTTTT.

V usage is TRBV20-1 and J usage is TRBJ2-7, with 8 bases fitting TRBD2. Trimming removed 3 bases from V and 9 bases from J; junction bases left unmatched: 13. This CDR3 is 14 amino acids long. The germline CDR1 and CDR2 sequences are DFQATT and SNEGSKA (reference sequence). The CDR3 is CSASSRGAGVGQYF. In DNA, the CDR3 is TGCAGTGCTAGTTCGAGGGGAGCGGGGGTAGGGCAGTACTTC.

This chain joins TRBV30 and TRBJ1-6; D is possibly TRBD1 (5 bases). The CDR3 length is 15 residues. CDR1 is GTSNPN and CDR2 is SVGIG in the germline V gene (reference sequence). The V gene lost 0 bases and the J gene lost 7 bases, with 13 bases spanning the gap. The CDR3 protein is CAWSVLGRENSPLHF. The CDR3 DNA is TGTGCCTGGAGTGTACTGGGGCGAGAAAATTCACCCCTCCACTTT.

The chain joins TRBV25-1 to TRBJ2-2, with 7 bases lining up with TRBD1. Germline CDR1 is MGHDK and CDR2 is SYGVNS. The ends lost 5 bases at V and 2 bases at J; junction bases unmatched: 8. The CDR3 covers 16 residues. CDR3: CASSSDGTVNTGELFF. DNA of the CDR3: TGTGCCAGCAGTTCCGACGGGACAGTAAACACCGGGGAGCTGTTTTTT.

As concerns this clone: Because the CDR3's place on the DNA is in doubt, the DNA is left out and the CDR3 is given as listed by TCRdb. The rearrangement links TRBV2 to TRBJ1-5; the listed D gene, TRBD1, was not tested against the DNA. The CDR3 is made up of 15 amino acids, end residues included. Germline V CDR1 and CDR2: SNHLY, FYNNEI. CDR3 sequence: CASILDRGNNQPQHF.

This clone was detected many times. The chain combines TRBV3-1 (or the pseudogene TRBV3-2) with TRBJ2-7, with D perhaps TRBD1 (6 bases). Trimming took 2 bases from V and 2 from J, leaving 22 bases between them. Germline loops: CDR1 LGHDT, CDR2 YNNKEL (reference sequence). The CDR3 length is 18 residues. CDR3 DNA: TGTGCCAGCAGCCAACGTCCAGGGGCCGGAGGTGTTCCCTACGAGCAGTACTTC. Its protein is CASSQRPGAGGVPYEQYF.

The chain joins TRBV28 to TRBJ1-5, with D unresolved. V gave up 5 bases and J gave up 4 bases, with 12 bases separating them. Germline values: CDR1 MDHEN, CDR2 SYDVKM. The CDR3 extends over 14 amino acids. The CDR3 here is CASSPRERNQPQHF. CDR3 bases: TGTGCCAGCAGTCCTCGTGAGCGAAATCAGCCCCAGCATTTT.